The rows below give T cell receptor beta chains drawn from one sample of a study of cytomegalovirus exposure and HLA in healthy donors. Here immunoSEQ multiplex PCR was the method, and the copy in TCRdb shows in-frame clones only, minus some. Of roughly 180,000 clones listed, around 85% are singletons. Sequencing was carried out using PBMCs. These receptors came from a man in his late teens or twenties in good health and CMV-seropositive. The CDR3 runs from the conserved cysteine through the conserved F or W. The D gene is left open where the match is weak. Clone sizes are given selectively: once, few, many, or a class where the clone is expanded.

j_call d_call v_call clone_size cdr3_aa cdr3_nt
TRBJ2-1 TRBD2 TRBV11-2 NA CASSLTSGGNREQFF TGTGCCAGCAGTCTTACTAGCGGGGGGAATCGTGAGCAGTTCTTC
TRBJ2-2 TRBD1 TRBV27 NA CASMKGQGVAVGELFF TGTGCCAGTATGAAGGGACAGGGGGTGGCGGTCGGGGAGCTGTTTTTT
TRBJ2-7 NA TRBV4-3 once CASSQGSGAPYEQYF TGCGCCAGCAGCCAAGGGTCAGGGGCCCCCTACGAGCAGTACTTC
TRBJ2-7 NA TRBV30 NA CAWCTGTEQYF TGTGCCTGGTGTACAGGGACCGAGCAGTACTTC
TRBJ1-5 TRBD1 TRBV10-2 once CATQPPGGNQPQHF TGCGCCACCCAACCGCCAGGGGGTAATCAGCCCCAGCATTTT
TRBJ1-4 NA TRBV30 NA CAWSIGGGAMEKLFF TGTGCCTGGAGCATTGGAGGCGGAGCTATGGAAAAACTGTTTTTT
TRBJ2-5 TRBD2 TRBV6-5 NA CASSYGGGETQYF TGTGCCAGCAGTTATGGGGGGGGAGAGACCCAGTACTTC
TRBJ1-2 TRBD1 TRBV4-1 NA CASSPSGTGTGNYGYTF TGCGCCAGCAGCCCATCCGGGACAGGTACAGGGAACTATGGCTACACCTTC
TRBJ2-7 NA TRBV7-6 NA CASSWTADSSYEQYF TGTGCCAGCAGCTGGACCGCGGACAGTTCCTACGAGCAGTACTTC
TRBJ2-1 NA TRBV7-2 NA CASSARGGAYYDNEQFF TGTGCCAGCAGCGCAAGAGGGGGGGCCTATTATGACAATGAGCAGTTCTTC
TRBJ1-2 TRBD1 TRBV7-9 NA CASSLTGDGYTF TGTGCCAGCAGCTTGACAGGGGATGGCTACACCTTC
TRBJ1-4 NA TRBV11-2 NA CASSLSNEKLFF TGTGCCAGCAGCTTATCAAATGAAAAACTGTTTTTT
TRBJ2-1 TRBD2 TRBV19 NA CASSNRGQAPGLAGINEQFF TGTGCCAGTAGTAACCGAGGACAGGCCCCGGGACTAGCGGGGATCAATGAGCAGTTCTTC
TRBJ2-7 NA TRBV6-1 NA CASSEGWGSSYEQYF TGTGCCAGCAGTGAAGGCTGGGGCAGCTCCTACGAGCAGTACTTC
TRBJ2-5 NA TRBV5-4 NA CASSRGARETQYF TGTGCCAGCAGCCGGGGGGCCCGGGAGACCCAGTACTTC
TRBJ2-1 TRBD2 TRBV29-1 few CSVEGWASGGQQFF TGCAGCGTTGAGGGATGGGCTAGCGGGGGGCAGCAGTTCTTC
TRBJ1-2 NA TRBV7-2 NA CASSFLTQYGYTF TGTGCCAGCAGCTTCCTGACTCAATATGGCTACACCTTC
TRBJ2-1 TRBD2 TRBV7-8 NA CASSLAAPWRGTHEQFF TGTGCCAGCAGCTTAGCTGCCCCCTGGCGGGGGACGCATGAGCAGTTCTTC
TRBJ1-1 TRBD1 TRBV19 NA CASSIHRGYTEAFF TGTGCCAGTAGTATTCACAGGGGATACACTGAAGCTTTCTTT
TRBJ2-5 TRBD1 TRBV5-4 NA CASSMRDRGTETQYF TGTGCCAGCAGCATGCGGGACAGGGGGACGGAGACCCAGTACTTC
TRBJ1-2 NA TRBV7-2 NA CASSPTGGQRSLVGYTF TGTGCCAGCAGCCCCACCGGGGGGCAGAGGAGTTTAGTAGGCTACACCTTC
TRBJ2-3 TRBD2 TRBV7-8 NA CASSYRGGQQGDTQYF TGTGCCAGCAGCTACCGGGGGGGCCAACAAGGAGATACGCAGTATTTT
TRBJ2-7 NA TRBV27 once CASSSLRDTPPGEQYF TGTGCCAGCAGTTCACTCCGGGACACCCCCCCGGGCGAGCAGTACTTC
TRBJ2-3 NA TRBV5-1 NA CASSLEGGLADTQYF TGCGCCAGCAGCTTGGAGGGGGGGCTCGCAGATACGCAGTATTTT
TRBJ2-1 NA TRBV9 NA CASSVDLVRYNEQFF TGTGCCAGCAGCGTAGATCTAGTGCGTTACAATGAGCAGTTCTTC